This TCR beta chain emerged from a study of blood T cells in healthy people across ages (dated by TCRdb to about 2015). For the study in its entirety: In model experiments, template switching captured about one uniquely barcoded TCR beta cDNA molecule for every two T cells. Age-related changes in TCR beta repertoire diversity were measured in the study by deep sequencing normalized with unique cDNA molecular identifiers. Four age groups were formed from the donors: young (average approximately 16 years), middle-aged (approximately 39), aged (more than 55) and long-lived (around 82). To avoid experimental bias, donors of different ages were distributed randomly across sequencing lanes. Using the same blood draw, the study looked at two additional independent replicas of 1 million unique cDNA reads for two donors, one aged 18 to 29 and the other aged 80 or older.

Study-wide conclusions, independent of this receptor: As age increased, observed TCR beta diversity per million T cells dropped in a roughly linear way, and a significant reduction was already evident by age 40. Compared with the aged group, more naive CD4+ T cells, fewer expanded clones and increased TCR diversity were shown by the long-lived group, suggesting age selection. Estimates of total diversity based on one million sequenced T cells were considered lower bounds and underestimates. Donor CMV infection status was unknown, potentially confounding age-related changes in expanded clonotypes. Conclusive comparison of naive and antigen-experienced compartments was prevented by the profiling of bulk unsorted PBMCs. The percentage of naive T cells measured by flow cytometry correlated strongly with observed TCR beta diversity.

Comment on this clonotype: The specificity of this receptor is unknown. Base qualities are missing; no much larger clone stands one base away.

Donors were under 40 systemically healthy Caucasian individuals from Russia aged roughly 6 to 100 years. About 10 milliliters of peripheral blood were drawn from each donor into EDTA-treated Vacutainer tubes. Ficoll-Paque density-gradient centrifugation was used to isolate PBMCs, with at least 6.5 million obtained per sample. Trizol reagent was used to extract total RNA from the PBMCs, yielding at least 5.5 micrograms per sample. For every donor, an aliquot of PBMCs went through flow cytometry to measure the percentages of naive CD45RAhigh/CD27high T cells. Library preparation used 5' RACE. The sequencer was an Illumina HiSeq 2500. A second 7 to 11 cycle PCR used a sample-barcoded 5' primer and a J-beta primer mix. A template-switch 5' adaptor carrying 12 random nucleotides introduced a unique molecular identifier onto each TCR beta cDNA molecule. Each sample yielded at least 2.5 million CDR3-containing paired-end reads. First-strand cDNA synthesis was performed from all RNA using the Mint cDNA synthesis kit, with priming by a TRBC-specific oligonucleotide. Following uracil-DNA glycosylase treatment, a first 18-cycle PCR with universal primers M1SS and BC2_uni_R was performed on all cDNA. In the original analysis: Each sample was normalized by randomly selecting 1 million high-quality reads, each carrying a distinct molecular identifier. Reads sharing molecular identifiers were discarded rather than binned into consensus sequences. MiTCR, set to a Q25 quality threshold and the strictest error-elimination algorithm, was used for CDR3 identification, clonotype clustering and error correction. A nonparametric unseen species model with Euler transformation was used to estimate lower-bound total TCR beta diversity. The public reads were reprocessed in TCRdb via fastp at Q25 and MiXCR, keeping in-frame beta chains. Rows with one shared CDR3 protein collapse into an entry with the most common genes and DNA. The V and J calls here are based on TCRdb, not the publication. Counted in this sample were around 900,000 distinct CDR3 sequences; approximately 50% of them appeared once. The ten largest clones capture 20% to 25% of the sample.

The CDR3, from cysteine to phenylalanine, totals 16 residues. Only the CDR3 region is kept as DNA, spanning 48 bases read in frame from base 1. CDR1 LGHNA and CDR2 YSLEER are derived from the germline V gene. Trimming removed 0 bases from V and 2 bases from J; the gene matches leave 3 bases unexplained. This chain joins TRBV4-3 to TRBJ2-1; TRBD2 matches 8 bases in the middle. What was sequenced was blood. The receptor was derived from a woman in her sixties in good health. In nucleotides, the sequence is TGCGCCAGCAGCCAAGAAGTCGGGAGGGCCTACAATGAGCAGTTCTTC. It translates to CASSQEVGRAYNEQFF.